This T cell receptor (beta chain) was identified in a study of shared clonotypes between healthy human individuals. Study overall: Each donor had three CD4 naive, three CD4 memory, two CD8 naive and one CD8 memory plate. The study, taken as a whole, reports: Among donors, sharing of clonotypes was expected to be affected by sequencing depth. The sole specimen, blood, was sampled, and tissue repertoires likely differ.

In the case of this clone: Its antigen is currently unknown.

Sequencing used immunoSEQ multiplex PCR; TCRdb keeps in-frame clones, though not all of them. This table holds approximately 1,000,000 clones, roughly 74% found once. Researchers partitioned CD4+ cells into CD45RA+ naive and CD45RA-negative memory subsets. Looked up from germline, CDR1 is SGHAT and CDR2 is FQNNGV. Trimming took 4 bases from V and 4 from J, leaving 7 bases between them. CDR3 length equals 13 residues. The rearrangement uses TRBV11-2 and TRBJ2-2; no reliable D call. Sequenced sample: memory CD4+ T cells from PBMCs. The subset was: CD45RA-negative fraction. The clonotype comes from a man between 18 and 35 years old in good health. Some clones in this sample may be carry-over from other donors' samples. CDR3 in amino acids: CASSSIFTGELFF. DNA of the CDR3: TGTGCCAGCAGCTCCATTTTCACCGGGGAGCTGTTTTTT.